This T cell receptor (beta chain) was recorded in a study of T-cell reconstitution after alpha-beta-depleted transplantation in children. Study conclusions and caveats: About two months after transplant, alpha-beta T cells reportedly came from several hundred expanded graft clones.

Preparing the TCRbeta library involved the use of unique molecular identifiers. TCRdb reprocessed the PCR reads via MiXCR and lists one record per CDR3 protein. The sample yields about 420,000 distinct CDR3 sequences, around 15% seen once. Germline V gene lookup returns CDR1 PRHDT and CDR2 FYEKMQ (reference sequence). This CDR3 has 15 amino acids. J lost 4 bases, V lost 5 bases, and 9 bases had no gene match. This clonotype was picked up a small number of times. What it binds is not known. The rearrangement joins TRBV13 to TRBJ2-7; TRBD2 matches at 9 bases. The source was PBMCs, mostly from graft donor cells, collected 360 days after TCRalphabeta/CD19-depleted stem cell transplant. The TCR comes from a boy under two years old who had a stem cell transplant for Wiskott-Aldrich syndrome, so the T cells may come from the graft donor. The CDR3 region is CASSISGSRFYEQYF. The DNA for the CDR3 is TGTGCCAGCAGCATTAGCGGGAGTCGGTTTTACGAGCAGTACTTC.